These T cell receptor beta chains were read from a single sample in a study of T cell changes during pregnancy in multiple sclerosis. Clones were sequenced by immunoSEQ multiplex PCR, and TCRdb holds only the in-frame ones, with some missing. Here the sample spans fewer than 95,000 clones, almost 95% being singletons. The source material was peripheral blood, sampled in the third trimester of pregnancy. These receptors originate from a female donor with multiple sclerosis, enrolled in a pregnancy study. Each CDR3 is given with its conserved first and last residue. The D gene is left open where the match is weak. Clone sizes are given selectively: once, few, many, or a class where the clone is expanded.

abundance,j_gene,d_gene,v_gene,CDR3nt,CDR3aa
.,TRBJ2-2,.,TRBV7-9,TGTGCCAGCAGCTTATTAACCCCGGGGGTTTACTCCGGGGAGCTGTTTTTT,CASSLLTPGVYSGELFF
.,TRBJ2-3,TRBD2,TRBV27,TGTGCCAGCAGTTTCGAGCCTCCTAGCGGGAGGGCCACAGATACGCAGTATTTT,CASSFEPPSGRATDTQYF
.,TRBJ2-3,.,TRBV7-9,TGTGCCAGCAGTCATACCGGGGATACGCAGTATTTT,CASSHTGDTQYF
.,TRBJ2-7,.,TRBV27,TGTGCCAGCAGTTCTTCCTACGAGCAGTACTTC,CASSSSYEQYF
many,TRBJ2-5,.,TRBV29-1,TGCAGCGTTGAAACAGGGAGTGAAGAGACCCAGTACTTC,CSVETGSEETQYF
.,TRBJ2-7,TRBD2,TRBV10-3,TGTGCCATCAGTGAGTCCTCACGGGGTAGCGGGTACTACGAGCAGTACTTC,CAISESSRGSGYYEQYF
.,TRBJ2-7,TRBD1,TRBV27,TGTGCCAGCAGTCAACGGACAGGGTACGAGCAGTACTTC,CASSQRTGYEQYF
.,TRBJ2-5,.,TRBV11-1,TGTGCCAGCAGCTTACGGCGACAAAAGACCCAGTACTTC,CASSLRRQKTQYF
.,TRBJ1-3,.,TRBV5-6,TGTGCCAGCAGCTTGCGCGCGGCACCTGGAAACACCATATATTTT,CASSLRAAPGNTIYF
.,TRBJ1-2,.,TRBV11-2,TGTGCCAGCAGCTTAGGGGCCGCTAACTATGGCTACACCTTC,CASSLGAANYGYTF
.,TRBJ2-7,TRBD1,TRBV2,TGTGCCAGCAGGTACACAGGGGCGCAAGCCGAGCAGTACTTC,CASRYTGAQAEQYF
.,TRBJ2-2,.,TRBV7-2,TGTGCCAGCAGCTTGTACTGGAACACCGGGGAGCTGTTTTTT,CASSLYWNTGELFF
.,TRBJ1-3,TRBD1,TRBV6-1,TGTGCCAGCAGTGAAGCAGGCAGGGGGCGAACCACCATATATTTT,CASSEAGRGRTTIYF